Listed here are 3 T cell receptor beta chains from one sample, sequenced in a study of OX40 agonist ivuxolimab in advanced cancers. Using immunoSEQ multiplex PCR, the repertoire was profiled, and TCRdb retains in-frame clones only, with some absent. In the table there are 74,000 or so clones, around 89% of which are singletons. The sequenced sample was CD4+ or CD8+ T cells sorted from blood, obtained in a trial of the OX40 agonist ivuxolimab. Receptor source: an adult with an advanced solid tumor such as melanoma, head and neck, liver or kidney cancer.

A note on this clone: An end of the junction differs from the germline gene, which may be a read error. This chain joins TRBV18 and TRBJ1-1; 7 nucleotides agree with TRBD1. The CDR3 runs 15 residues. The germline gives CDR1 KGHSH, CDR2 LQKENI. The DNA of the CDR3 is TGTGCCAGCTCTCCACCGACAGGGAGTGTCCCTGAAGCTTTCTTT. This encodes CASSPPTGSVPEAFF.

The CDR3 DNA follows: TGTGCCAGCAGCCTGAGCGGGACTAAGCAGTTCTTC. This codes for CASSLSGTKQFF. The chain links TRBV7-2 to TRBJ2-1; 7 bases align to TRBD2. This CDR3 is built from 12 residues. V was clipped by 5 bases and J by 11 bases; unmatched bases: 6. Germline V lookup: CDR1 SGHTA, CDR2 FQGNSA.

The chain joins TRBV4-2 to TRBJ2-5; 10 nucleotides match TRBD2. V was pared by 3 bases and J by 1 base, with 5 bases of the junction left unmatched. Germline V gene sequence: CDR1 LGHNA, CDR2 YNFKEQ. The CDR3 runs 16 residues. CDR3 in DNA: TGTGCCAGCAGCCAGAGGACTAGCGGCCTCCAAGAGACCCAGTACTTC. As protein: CASSQRTSGLQETQYF.